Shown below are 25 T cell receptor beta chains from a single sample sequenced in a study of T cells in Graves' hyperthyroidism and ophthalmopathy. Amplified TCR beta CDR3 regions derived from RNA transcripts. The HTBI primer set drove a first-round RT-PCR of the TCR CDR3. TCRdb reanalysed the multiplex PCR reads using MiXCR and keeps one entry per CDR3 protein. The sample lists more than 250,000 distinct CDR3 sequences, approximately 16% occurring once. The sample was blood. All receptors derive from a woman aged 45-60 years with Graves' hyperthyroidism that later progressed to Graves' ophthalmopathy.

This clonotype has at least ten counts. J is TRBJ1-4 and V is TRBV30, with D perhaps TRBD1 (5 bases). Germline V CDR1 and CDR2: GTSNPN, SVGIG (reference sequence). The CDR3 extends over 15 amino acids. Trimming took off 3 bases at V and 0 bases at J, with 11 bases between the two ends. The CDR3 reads CAWRGQGATNEKLFF. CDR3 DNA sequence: TGTGCCTGGAGGGGGCAGGGAGCAACTAATGAAAAACTGTTTTTT.

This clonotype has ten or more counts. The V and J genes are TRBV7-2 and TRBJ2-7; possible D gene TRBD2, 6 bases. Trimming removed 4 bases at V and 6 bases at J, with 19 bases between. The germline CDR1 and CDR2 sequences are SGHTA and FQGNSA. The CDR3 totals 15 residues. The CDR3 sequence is CASSSTGTWISEQYF. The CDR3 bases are TGTGCCAGCAGCTCAACCGGGACTTGGATATCCGAGCAGTACTTC.

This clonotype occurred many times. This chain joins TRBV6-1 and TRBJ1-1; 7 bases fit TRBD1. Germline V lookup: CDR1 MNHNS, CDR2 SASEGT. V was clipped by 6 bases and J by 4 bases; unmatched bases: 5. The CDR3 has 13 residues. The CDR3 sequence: CASSLTGTTEAFF. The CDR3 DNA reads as TGTGCCAGCAGCCTGACAGGGACCACTGAAGCTTTCTTT.

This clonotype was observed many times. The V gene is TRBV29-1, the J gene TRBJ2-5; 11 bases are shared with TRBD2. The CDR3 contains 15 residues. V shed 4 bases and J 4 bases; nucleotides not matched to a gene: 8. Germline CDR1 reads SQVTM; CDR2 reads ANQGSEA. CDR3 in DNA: TGCAGCGTTGCTCAAACTAGCGGGAGTGGAGAGACCCAGTACTTC. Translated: CSVAQTSGSGETQYF. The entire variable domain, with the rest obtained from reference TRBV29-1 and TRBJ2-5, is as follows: SAVISQKPSRDICQRGTSLTIQCQVDSQVTMMFWYRQQPGQSLTLIATANQGSEATYESGFVIDKFPISRPNLTFSTLTVSNMSPEDSSIYLCSVAQTSGSGETQYFGPGTRLLVL.

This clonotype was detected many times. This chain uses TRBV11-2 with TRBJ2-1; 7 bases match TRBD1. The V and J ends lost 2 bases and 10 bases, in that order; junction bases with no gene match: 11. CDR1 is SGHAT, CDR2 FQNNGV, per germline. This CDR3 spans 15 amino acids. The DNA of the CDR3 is TGTGCCAGCAGCTTAAGAGGATACAGGGGAGAGGAGCAGTTCTTC. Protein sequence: CASSLRGYRGEEQFF.

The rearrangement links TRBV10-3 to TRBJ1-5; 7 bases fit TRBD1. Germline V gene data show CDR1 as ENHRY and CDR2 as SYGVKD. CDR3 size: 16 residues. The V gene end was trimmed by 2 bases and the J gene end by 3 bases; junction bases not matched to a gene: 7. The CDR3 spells CAISETLQGYNQPQHF. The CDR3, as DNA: TGTGCCATCAGTGAGACGTTACAGGGGTACAATCAGCCCCAGCATTTT.

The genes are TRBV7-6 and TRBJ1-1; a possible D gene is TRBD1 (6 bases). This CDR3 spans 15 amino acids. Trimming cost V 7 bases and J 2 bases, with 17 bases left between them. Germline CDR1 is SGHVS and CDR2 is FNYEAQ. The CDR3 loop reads CASTLSPGTNTEAFF. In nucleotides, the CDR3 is TGTGCCAGCACCCTTAGTCCAGGGACAAACACTGAAGCTTTCTTT.

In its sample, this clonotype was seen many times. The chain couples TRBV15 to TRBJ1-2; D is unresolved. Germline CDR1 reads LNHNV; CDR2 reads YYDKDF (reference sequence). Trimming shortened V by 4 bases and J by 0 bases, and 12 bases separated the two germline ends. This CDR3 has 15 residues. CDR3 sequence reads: CATSKGSAANYGYTF. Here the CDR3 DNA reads TGTGCCACCAGCAAAGGGTCCGCAGCTAACTATGGCTACACCTTC.

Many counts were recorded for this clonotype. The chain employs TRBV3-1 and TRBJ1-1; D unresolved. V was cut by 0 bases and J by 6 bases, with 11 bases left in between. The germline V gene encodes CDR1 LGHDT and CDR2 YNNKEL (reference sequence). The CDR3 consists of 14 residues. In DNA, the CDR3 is TGTGCCAGCAGCCAAGATGATGGGCAGCCTGAAGCTTTCTTT. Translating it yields CASSQDDGQPEAFF. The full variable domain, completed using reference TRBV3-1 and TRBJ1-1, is DTAVSQTPKYLVTQMGNDKSIKCEQNLGHDTMYWYKQDSKKFLKIMFSYNNKELIINETVPNRFSPKSPDKAHLNLHINSLELGDSAVYFCASSQDDGQPEAFFGQGTRLTVV.

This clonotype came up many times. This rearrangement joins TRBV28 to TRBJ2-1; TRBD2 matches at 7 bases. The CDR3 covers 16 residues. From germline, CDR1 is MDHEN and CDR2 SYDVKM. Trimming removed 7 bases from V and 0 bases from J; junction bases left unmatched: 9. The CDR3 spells CASIPGRTYSYNEQFF. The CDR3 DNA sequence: TGTGCCAGCATCCCCGGGAGGACATACTCCTACAATGAGCAGTTCTTC.

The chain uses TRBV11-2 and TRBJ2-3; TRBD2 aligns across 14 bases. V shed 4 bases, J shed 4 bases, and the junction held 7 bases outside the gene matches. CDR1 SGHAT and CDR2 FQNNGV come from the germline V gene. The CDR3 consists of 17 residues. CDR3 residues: CASSSTGTSGSSDTQYF. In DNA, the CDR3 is TGTGCCAGCAGCTCGACCGGGACTAGCGGGAGCTCAGATACGCAGTATTTT.

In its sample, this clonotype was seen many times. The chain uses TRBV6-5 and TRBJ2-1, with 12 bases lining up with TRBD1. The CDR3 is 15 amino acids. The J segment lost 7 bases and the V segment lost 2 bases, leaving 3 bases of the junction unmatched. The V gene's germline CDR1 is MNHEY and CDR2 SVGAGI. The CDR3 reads CASSYGTGGGNEQFF. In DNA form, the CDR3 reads TGTGCCAGCAGTTACGGGACAGGGGGCGGAAATGAGCAGTTCTTC.

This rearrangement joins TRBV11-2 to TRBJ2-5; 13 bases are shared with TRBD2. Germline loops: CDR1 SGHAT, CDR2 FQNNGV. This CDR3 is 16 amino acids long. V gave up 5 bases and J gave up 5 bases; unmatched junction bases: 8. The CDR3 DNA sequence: TGTGCCAGCAGCGACTTACTAGCGGGAGGGCCGGAGACCCAGTACTTC. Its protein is CASSDLLAGGPETQYF.

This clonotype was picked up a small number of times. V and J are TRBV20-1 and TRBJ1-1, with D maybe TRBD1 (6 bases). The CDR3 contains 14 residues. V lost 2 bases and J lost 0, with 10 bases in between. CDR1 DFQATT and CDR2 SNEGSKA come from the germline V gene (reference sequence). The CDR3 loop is CSARSGQLNTEAFF. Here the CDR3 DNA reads TGCAGTGCTAGATCCGGACAGTTGAACACTGAAGCTTTCTTT.

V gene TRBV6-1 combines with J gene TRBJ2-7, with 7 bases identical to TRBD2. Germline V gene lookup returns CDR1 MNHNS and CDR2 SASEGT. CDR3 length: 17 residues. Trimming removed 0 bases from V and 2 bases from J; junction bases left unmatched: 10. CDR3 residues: CASSEAHWREPPYEQYF. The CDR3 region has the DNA TGTGCCAGCAGTGAAGCACATTGGCGGGAGCCCCCCTACGAGCAGTACTTC.

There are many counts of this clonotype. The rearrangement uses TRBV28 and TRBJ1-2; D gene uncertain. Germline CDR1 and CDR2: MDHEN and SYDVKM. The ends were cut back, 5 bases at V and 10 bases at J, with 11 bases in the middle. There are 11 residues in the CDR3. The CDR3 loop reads CASSASRDYTF. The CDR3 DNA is TGTGCCAGCAGTGCTTCTCGAGACTACACCTTC.

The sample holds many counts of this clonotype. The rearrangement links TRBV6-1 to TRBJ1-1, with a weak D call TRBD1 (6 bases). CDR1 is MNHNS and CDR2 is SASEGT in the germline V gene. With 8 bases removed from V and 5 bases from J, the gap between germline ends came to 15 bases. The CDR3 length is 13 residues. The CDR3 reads CASVGGAGTEAFF. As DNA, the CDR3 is TGTGCCAGCGTGGGGGGCGCGGGGACTGAAGCTTTCTTT.

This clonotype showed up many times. The CDR3: CATSRSLAGGSSYNEQFF. Here the CDR3 DNA reads TGTGCCACCAGCAGAAGCCTAGCGGGAGGCAGCTCCTACAATGAGCAGTTCTTC. The chain carries TRBV15 and TRBJ2-1; 11 positions match TRBD2. Per the germline V gene, CDR1 is LNHNV and CDR2 is YYDKDF (reference sequence). Germline trimming cut 2 bases from V and 0 bases from J; bases unmatched to any gene: 6. This CDR3 is 18 amino acids long.

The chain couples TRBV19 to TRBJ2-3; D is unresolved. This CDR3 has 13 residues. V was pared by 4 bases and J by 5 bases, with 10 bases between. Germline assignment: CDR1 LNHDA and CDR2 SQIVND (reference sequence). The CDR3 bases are TGTGCCAGTAGTAGTCCCTATAGAGATACGCAGTATTTT. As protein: CASSSPYRDTQYF.

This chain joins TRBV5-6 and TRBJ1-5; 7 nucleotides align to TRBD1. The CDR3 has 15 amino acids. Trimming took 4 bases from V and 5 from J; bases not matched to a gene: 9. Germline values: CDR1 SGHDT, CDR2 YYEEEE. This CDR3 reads CASSKGQAAYQPQHF. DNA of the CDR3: TGTGCCAGCAGCAAAGGACAGGCTGCCTATCAGCCCCAGCATTTT.

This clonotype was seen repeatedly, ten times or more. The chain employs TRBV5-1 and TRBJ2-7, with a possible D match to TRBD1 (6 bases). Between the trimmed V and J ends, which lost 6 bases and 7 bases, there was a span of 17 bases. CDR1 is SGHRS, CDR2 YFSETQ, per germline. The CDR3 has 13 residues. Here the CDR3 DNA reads TGCGCCAGCAACCCTGGAGACAGGTGGGAGCAGTACTTC. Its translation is CASNPGDRWEQYF.

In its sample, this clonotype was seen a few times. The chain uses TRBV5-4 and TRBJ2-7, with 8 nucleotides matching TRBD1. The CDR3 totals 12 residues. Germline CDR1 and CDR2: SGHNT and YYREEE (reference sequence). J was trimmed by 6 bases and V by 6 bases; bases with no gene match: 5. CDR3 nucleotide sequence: TGTGCCAGCACCACCGACAGGGGCGAGCAGTACTTC. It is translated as CASTTDRGEQYF. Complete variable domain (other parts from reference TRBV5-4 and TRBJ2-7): ETGVTQSPTHLIKTRGQQVTLRCSSQSGHNTVSWYQQALGQGPQFIFQYYREEENGRGNFPPRFSGLQFPNYSSELNVNALELDDSALYLCASTTDRGEQYFGPGTRLTVT.

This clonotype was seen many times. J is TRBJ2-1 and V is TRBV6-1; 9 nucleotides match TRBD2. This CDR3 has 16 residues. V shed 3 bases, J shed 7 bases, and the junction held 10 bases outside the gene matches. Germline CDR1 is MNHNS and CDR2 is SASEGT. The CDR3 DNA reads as TGTGCCAGCAGTGACTGGCGGGAGGGCCTGTGGAATGAGCAGTTCTTC. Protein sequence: CASSDWREGLWNEQFF.

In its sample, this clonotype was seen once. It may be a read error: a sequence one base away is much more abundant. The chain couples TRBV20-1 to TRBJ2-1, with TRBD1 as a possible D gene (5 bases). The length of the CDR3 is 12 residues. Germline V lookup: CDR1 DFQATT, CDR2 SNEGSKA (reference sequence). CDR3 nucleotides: TGCAGTGCTACCGACAGAGTCAATGGGCAGTTCTTC. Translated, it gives CSATDRVNGQFF.

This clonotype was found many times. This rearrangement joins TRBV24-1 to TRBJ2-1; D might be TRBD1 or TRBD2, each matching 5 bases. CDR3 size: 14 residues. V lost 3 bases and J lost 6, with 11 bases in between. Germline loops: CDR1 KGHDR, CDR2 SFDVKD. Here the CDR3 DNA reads TGTGCCACCAGTGATCCCCCGGGGCGCAATGAGCAGTTCTTC. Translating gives CATSDPPGRNEQFF.